The clone carrying this T cell receptor (beta chain) appeared a few times. Its cognate antigen is unknown. This entry comes from a study of CD8 T cells in ankylosing spondylitis. Study outcomes and limitations: Apparently characteristic of ankylosing spondylitis blood was a TCR beta motif (fewer than 10 highly homologous variants). Disease-associated clones were CD8+ and fairly uncommon in peripheral blood. Disease-linked clones reportedly concentrated significantly in matched ankylosing spondylitis synovial fluid.

The CDR3 is 14 residues long. Germline values: CDR1 SGHDT, CDR2 YYEEEE. Deletions cut 5 bases from V and 7 bases from J, with 16 bases between. In making TCR beta libraries, quantitative 5'-RACE with molecular barcodes was used. TCRdb redid the calling of the 5' RACE reads with MiXCR, one entry per CDR3 protein. The sample carries around 340,000 distinct CDR3 sequences, approximately 22% recorded once. Sequencing input: blood, either unsorted or a sorted T cell fraction (not recorded which). The origin of this receptor is a male donor with ankylosing spondylitis or in good health (not recorded which). This chain links TRBV5-6 with TRBJ2-1; D may be TRBD1 (5 bases). This chain's CDR3 is CASSFGQGWNEQFF. The CDR3 coding sequence is TGTGCCAGCAGTTTTGGGCAGGGTTGGAATGAGCAGTTCTTC.